The 18 T cell receptor beta chains presented below share a single source sample, sequenced in a study of T-cell memory formation after mild COVID-19. TCRdb re-called the 5' RACE reads with MiXCR, one entry per CDR3 protein. In the table there are 350,000 to 500,000 distinct CDR3 sequences, 15% to 20% of which are singletons. Material: PBMCs or a T cell subset sorted from them (not recorded which). The receptors originated from an adult woman who had mild COVID-19 (a few samples of this study predate the infection). Cell type and time point are not known.

The CDR3 is CATSRAGAGTDTQYF. The CDR3 DNA is TGTGCCACCAGCAGAGCAGGGGCCGGCACAGATACGCAGTATTTT. J is TRBJ2-3 and V is TRBV15; the D gene is possibly TRBD1 (6 bases). Trimming stripped 1 base from V and 1 base from J, with 9 bases between. This CDR3 is 15 amino acids long. In germline, CDR1 is LNHNV, CDR2 YYDKDF (reference sequence). Full variable domain (missing parts from reference TRBV15 and TRBJ2-3): DAMVIQNPRYQVTQFGKPVTLSCSQTLNHNVMYWYQQKSSQAPKLLFHYYDKDFNNEADTPDNFQSRRPNTSFCFLDIRSPGLGDTAMYLCATSRAGAGTDTQYFGPGTRLTVL.

This sequence joins TRBV3-1 and TRBJ2-1; TRBD2 agrees at 7 bases. Germline assignment: CDR1 LGHDT and CDR2 YNNKEL (reference sequence). The CDR3 has 18 amino acids. The junction had 10 bases not matched to a gene; V was cut back by 1 base and J by 1 base. CDR3 sequence reads: CASSQAWTRLLSYNEQFF. CDR3 DNA: TGTGCCAGCAGCCAAGCCTGGACTAGATTGCTGTCCTACAATGAGCAGTTCTTC.

The chain links TRBV3-1 to TRBJ1-1; 7 positions agree with TRBD1. CDR1 is LGHDT and CDR2 is YNNKEL in the germline V gene (reference sequence). CDR3 length equals 14 residues. V was clipped by 4 bases and J by 6 bases; unmatched bases: 8. The CDR3 sequence is CASSRGQARAEAFF. DNA of the CDR3: TGTGCCAGCAGCCGCGGACAGGCGAGGGCTGAAGCTTTCTTT.

There are a few counts of this clonotype. This chain connects TRBV20-1 to TRBJ2-5, with 7 bases that match TRBD2. V shed 7 bases and J 4 bases; nucleotides not matched to a gene: 6. The CDR3 sequence is 12 residues long. The V gene's germline CDR1 is DFQATT and CDR2 SNEGSKA (reference sequence). The CDR3 here is CSVASGPETQYF. CDR3 DNA sequence: TGCAGTGTCGCTAGCGGTCCAGAGACCCAGTACTTC.

The chain uses TRBV7-9 and TRBJ1-1; the D is unclear. CDR3 length equals 15 residues. Trimming pared 7 bases from V and 0 bases from J, leaving 15 bases between. Per germline, CDR1 SEHNR and CDR2 FQNEAQ (reference sequence). CDR3 sequence: CASTSPGRLNTEAFF. The CDR3 region has the DNA TGTGCCAGCACCTCCCCGGGCAGGCTGAACACTGAAGCTTTCTTT.

The rearrangement joins TRBV4-1 to TRBJ2-2; TRBD1 might be the D (6 bases). The CDR3 is 14 amino acids. Germline values: CDR1 MGHRA, CDR2 YSYEKL. V was cut by 2 bases and J by 8 bases, with 12 bases left in between. The CDR3 here is CASSQRGQSGELFF. CDR3 DNA: TGCGCCAGCAGCCAAAGAGGACAGTCTGGGGAGCTGTTTTTT.

This clonotype showed up just a few times. The rearrangement uses TRBV27 and TRBJ2-2; D possibly matches TRBD1 or TRBD2 (6 bases each). Germline CDR1 and CDR2: MNHEY and SMNVEV (reference sequence). Trimming removed 1 base at V and 4 bases at J, with 13 bases between. The CDR3 is 16 residues long. As DNA, the CDR3 is TGTGCCAGCAGTTTATTTCGGGGGCATGGCACCGGGGAGCTGTTTTTT. It is translated as CASSLFRGHGTGELFF.

The rearrangement uses TRBV20-1 and TRBJ1-6, with TRBD1 matching 7 bases. Unmatched junction bases numbered 10, after V lost 3 bases and J lost 8 bases. This CDR3 region has 15 residues. In germline, CDR1 is DFQATT, CDR2 SNEGSKA (reference sequence). CDR3 protein: CSASGNRGPDSPLHF. CDR3 coding DNA: TGCAGTGCTAGTGGCAACAGGGGACCGGATTCACCCCTCCACTTT.

This clonotype came up a few times. The chain joins TRBV15 to TRBJ1-1; D gene unclear. In germline, CDR1 is LNHNV, CDR2 YYDKDF (reference sequence). This CDR3 spans 15 amino acids. V lost 0 bases to trimming and J lost 2 bases, with 10 bases between them. CDR3 sequence: CATSRDGDGNTEAFF. The CDR3 DNA is TGTGCCACCAGCAGAGATGGAGATGGTAACACTGAAGCTTTCTTT.

The chain couples TRBV4-2 to TRBJ2-5; D remains ambiguous. CDR1 is LGHNA and CDR2 is YNFKEQ in the germline V gene. This CDR3 spans 16 amino acids. The V end lost 4 bases, the J end lost 1 base, and 16 bases lay between the germline ends. The CDR3 nucleotides are TGTGCCAGCAGCCCCCGTGCTAATCTGGGCCAAGAGACCCAGTACTTC. As protein: CASSPRANLGQETQYF.

This clonotype was observed a few times. The chain employs TRBV6-7 and TRBJ1-6; tentatively, D is TRBD1 (6 bases). Being an ORF, TRBV6-7 has a function that is uncertain. The CDR3 is 17 residues long. V shed 5 bases and J shed 0 bases, with 14 bases lying between them. Here the CDR3 reads CASSRRQASSYNSPLHF. For the CDR3, the DNA is TGTGCCAGCAGTCGCAGACAGGCCAGCTCCTATAATTCACCCCTCCACTTT.

This chain links TRBV5-1 with TRBJ1-3, with TRBD1 identical over 9 bases. The junction had 5 bases not matched to a gene; V was cut back by 3 bases and J by 4 bases. In germline, CDR1 is SGHRS, CDR2 YFSETQ. The CDR3 runs to 15 residues. This chain's CDR3 is CASSSNRGQGNTIYF. The CDR3 DNA follows: TGCGCCAGCAGCTCCAACAGGGGGCAAGGAAACACCATATATTTT.

The chain carries TRBV3-1 and TRBJ2-3, with TRBD2 identical over 8 bases. With 0 bases clipped from V and 2 bases from J, the junction kept 13 bases outside the gene matches. CDR3 length: 19 amino acids. Germline V gene lookup returns CDR1 LGHDT and CDR2 YNNKEL (reference sequence). The CDR3, as DNA: TGTGCCAGCAGCCAAGATAGCGGGACGTATCGGGACGACACAGATACGCAGTATTTT. Encoded protein: CASSQDSGTYRDDTDTQYF.

This clonotype was counted between two and nine times. In DNA, the CDR3 is TGTGCCAGCAGTTTTCTCCTAGCAACTAATGAAAAACTGTTTTTT. As protein: CASSFLLATNEKLFF. J is TRBJ1-4 and V is TRBV12-3 or TRBV12-4; no reliable D call. The CDR3 loop spans 15 amino acids. V shed 3 bases and J shed 0 bases, with 8 bases lying between them.

This clonotype turned up a few times. V and J are TRBV11-2 and TRBJ2-7; 16 positions match TRBD2. Germline V gives CDR1 SGHAT, CDR2 FQNNGV. This CDR3 contains 18 residues. The V and J ends lost 1 base and 2 bases, in that order; junction bases with no gene match: 5. CDR3 sequence: CASSLGQGLAGGPYEQYF. In DNA form, the CDR3 reads TGTGCCAGCAGCTTAGGCCAGGGACTAGCGGGAGGGCCCTACGAGCAGTACTTC.

At least ten counts were recorded for this clonotype. The chain uses TRBV7-9 and TRBJ1-1, with unresolved D. Germline loops: CDR1 SEHNR, CDR2 FQNEAQ (reference sequence). V shed 2 bases and J shed 7 bases, with 14 bases lying between them. The CDR3 totals 14 residues. CDR3 amino acids: CASSLSGGTGEAFF. The CDR3 coding sequence is TGTGCCAGCAGCTTAAGCGGTGGAACCGGTGAAGCTTTCTTT.

J is TRBJ2-1 and V is TRBV12-3 or TRBV12-4; a weak D match, TRBD1 (5 bases). Trimming took off 2 bases at V and 0 bases at J, with 17 bases between the two ends. CDR3 length equals 18 residues. In nucleotides, the CDR3 is TGTGCCAGCAGTTTATTCCAGGGATTCTCAAGCTCCTACAATGAGCAGTTCTTC. It encodes CASSLFQGFSSSYNEQFF.

V is TRBV5-5 and J is TRBJ2-3; maybe TRBD1 (6 bases). Germline lookup yields CDR1 SGHKS and CDR2 YYEKEE (reference sequence). CDR3 length equals 13 residues. V was trimmed by 3 bases and J by 6 bases, leaving 11 bases between them. The CDR3 loop is CASSWGLADTQYF. The DNA for the CDR3 is TGTGCCAGCAGCTGGGGGCTCGCGGATACGCAGTATTTT.